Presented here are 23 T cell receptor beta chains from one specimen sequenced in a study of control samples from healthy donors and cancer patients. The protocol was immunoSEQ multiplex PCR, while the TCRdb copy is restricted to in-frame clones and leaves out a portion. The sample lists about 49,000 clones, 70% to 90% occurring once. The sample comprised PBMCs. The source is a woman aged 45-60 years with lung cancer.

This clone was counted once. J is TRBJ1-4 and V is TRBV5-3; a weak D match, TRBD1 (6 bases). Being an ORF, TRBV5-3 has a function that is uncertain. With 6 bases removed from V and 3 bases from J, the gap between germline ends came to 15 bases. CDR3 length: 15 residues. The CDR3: CARMGGPYSNEKLFF. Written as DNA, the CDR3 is TGTGCCAGAATGGGGGGGCCCTACTCTAATGAAAAACTGTTTTTT.

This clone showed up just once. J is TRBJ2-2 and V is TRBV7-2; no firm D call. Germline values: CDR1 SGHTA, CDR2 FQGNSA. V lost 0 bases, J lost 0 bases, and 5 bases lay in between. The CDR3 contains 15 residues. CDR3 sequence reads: CASSLASANTGELFF. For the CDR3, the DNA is TGTGCCAGCAGCTTAGCCAGTGCGAACACCGGGGAGCTGTTTTTT.

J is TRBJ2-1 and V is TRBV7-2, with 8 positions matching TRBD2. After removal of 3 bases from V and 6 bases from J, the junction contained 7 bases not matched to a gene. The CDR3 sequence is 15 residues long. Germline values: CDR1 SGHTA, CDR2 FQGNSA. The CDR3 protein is CASSLGLGTANEQFF. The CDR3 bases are TGTGCCAGCAGCTTGGGACTAGGGACGGCCAATGAGCAGTTCTTC.

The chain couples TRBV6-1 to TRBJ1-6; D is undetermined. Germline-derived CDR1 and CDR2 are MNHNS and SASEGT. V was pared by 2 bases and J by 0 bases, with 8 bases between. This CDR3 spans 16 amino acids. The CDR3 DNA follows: TGTGCCAGCAGTGAATTCCCGAGCTCCTATAATTCACCCCTCCACTTT. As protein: CASSEFPSSYNSPLHF.

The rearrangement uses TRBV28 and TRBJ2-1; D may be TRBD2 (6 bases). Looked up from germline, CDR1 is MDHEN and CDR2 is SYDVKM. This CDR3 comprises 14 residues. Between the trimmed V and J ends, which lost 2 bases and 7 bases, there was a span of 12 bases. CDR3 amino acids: CASSLGLATNEQFF. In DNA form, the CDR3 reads TGTGCCAGCAGTTTAGGGCTAGCGACGAATGAGCAGTTCTTC.

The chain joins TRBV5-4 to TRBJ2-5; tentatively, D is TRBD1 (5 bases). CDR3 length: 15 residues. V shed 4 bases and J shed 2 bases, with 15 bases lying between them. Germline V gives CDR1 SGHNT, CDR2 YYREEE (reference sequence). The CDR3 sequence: CASSAAGLQQETQYF. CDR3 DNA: TGTGCCAGCAGCGCGGCAGGGCTGCAACAAGAGACCCAGTACTTC.

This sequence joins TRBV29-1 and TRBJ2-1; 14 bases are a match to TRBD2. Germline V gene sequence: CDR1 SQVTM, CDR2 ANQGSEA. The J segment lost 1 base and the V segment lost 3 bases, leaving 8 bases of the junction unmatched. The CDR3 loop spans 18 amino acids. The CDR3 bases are TGCAGCGTTGACGGGACTAGCGGGGGTCGGAGGTCCTACAATGAGCAGTTCTTC. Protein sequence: CSVDGTSGGRRSYNEQFF.

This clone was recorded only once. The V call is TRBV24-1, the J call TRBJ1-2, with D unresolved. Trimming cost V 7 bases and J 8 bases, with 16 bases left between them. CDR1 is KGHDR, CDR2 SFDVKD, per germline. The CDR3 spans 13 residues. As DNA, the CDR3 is TGTGCCACCAGCCTGGGTCTAATGGGGGGCTACACCTTC. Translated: CATSLGLMGGYTF.

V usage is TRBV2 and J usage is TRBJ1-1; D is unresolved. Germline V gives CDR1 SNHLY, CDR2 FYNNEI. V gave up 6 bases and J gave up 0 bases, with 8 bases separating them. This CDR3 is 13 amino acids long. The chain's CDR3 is CASSLRLNTEAFF. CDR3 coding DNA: TGTGCCAGCAGCCTTAGATTGAACACTGAAGCTTTCTTT.

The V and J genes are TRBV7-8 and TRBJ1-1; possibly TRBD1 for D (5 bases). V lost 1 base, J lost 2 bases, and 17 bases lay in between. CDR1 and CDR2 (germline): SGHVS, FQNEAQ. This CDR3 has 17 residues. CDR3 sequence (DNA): TGTGCCAGCAGCTTAGTACCCCAAGGGGCTCCAAACACTGAAGCTTTCTTT. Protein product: CASSLVPQGAPNTEAFF. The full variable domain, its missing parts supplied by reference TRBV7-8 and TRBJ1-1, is GAGVSQSPRYKVAKRGQDVALRCDPISGHVSLFWYQQALGQGPEFLTYFQNEAQLDKSGLPSDRFFAERPEGSVSTLKIQRTQQEDSAVYLCASSLVPQGAPNTEAFFGQGTRLTVV.

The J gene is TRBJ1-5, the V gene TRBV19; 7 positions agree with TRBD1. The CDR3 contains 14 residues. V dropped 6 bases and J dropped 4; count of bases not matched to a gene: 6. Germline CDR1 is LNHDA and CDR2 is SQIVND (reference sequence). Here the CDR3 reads CASSQGVGNQPQHF. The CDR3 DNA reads TGTGCCAGTAGCCAGGGGGTTGGTAATCAGCCCCAGCATTTT.

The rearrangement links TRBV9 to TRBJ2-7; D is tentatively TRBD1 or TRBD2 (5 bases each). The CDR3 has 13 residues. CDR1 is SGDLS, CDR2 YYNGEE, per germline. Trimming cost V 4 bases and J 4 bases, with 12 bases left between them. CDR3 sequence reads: CASSRGTLYEQYF. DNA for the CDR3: TGTGCCAGCAGCCGAGGGACGCTTTACGAGCAGTACTTC.

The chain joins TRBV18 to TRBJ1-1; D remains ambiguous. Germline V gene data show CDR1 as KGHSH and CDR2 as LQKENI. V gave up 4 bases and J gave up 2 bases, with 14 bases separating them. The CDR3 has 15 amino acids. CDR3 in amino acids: CASSHTDGINTEAFF. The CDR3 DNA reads TGTGCCAGCTCACATACGGACGGGATAAACACTGAAGCTTTCTTT. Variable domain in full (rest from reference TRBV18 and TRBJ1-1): NAGVMQNPRHLVRRRGQEARLRCSPMKGHSHVYWYRQLPEEGLKFMVYLQKENIIDESGMPKERFSAEFPKEGPSILRIQQVVRGDSAAYFCASSHTDGINTEAFFGQGTRLTVV.

The CDR3 nucleotides are TGTGCCAGCAGCTTAGTGGGGGGAGCCCAGACTGAAGCTTTCTTT. This sequence encodes CASSLVGGAQTEAFF. V is TRBV7-9 and J is TRBJ1-1; D may be TRBD1 (5 bases). V lost 1 base to trimming and J lost 5 bases, with 14 bases between them. Looked up from germline, CDR1 is SEHNR and CDR2 is FQNEAQ (reference sequence). CDR3 length: 15 amino acids.

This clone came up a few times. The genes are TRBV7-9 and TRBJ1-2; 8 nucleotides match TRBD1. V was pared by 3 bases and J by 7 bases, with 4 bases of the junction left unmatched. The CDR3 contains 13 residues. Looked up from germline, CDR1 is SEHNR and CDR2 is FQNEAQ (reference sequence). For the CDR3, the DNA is TGTGCCAGCAGCTTGGAGACAGGGGCTGGCTACACCTTC. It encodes CASSLETGAGYTF.

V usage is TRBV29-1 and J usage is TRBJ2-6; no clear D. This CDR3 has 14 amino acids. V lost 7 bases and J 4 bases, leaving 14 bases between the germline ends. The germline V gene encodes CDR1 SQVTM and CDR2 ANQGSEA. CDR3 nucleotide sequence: TGCAGCGCTCTGGAGCTAAGGGGGGCCAACGTCCTGACTTTC. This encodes CSALELRGANVLTF.

The CDR3 DNA reads as TGTGCCAGCAGCCCACTGGGACAGCCTAACTATGGCTACACCTTC. Its translation: CASSPLGQPNYGYTF. The V call is TRBV7-9, the J call TRBJ1-2; TRBD1 matches 7 bases. CDR3 size: 15 residues. J lost 0 bases, V lost 5 bases, and 6 bases had no gene match. Germline V CDR1 and CDR2: SEHNR, FQNEAQ (reference sequence). Based on the CDR3 plus reference TRBV7-9 and TRBJ1-2, the full variable domain is DTGVSQNPRHKITKRGQNVTFRCDPISEHNRLYWYRQTLGQGPEFLTYFQNEAQLEKSRLLSDRFSAERPKGSFSTLEIQRTEQGDSAMYLCASSPLGQPNYGYTFGSGTRLTVV.

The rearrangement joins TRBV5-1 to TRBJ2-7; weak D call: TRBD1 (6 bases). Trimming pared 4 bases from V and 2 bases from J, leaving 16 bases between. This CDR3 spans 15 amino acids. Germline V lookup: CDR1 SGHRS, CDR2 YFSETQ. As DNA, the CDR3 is TGCGCCAGCAGCATGGGACACAGTGATACCTACGAGCAGTACTTC. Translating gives CASSMGHSDTYEQYF.

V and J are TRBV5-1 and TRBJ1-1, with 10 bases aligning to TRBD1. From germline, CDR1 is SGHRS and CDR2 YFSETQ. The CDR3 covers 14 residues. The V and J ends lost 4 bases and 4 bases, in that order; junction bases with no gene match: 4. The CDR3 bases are TGCGCCAGCAGCCCGGGACAGGGGCTCACTGAAGCTTTCTTT. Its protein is CASSPGQGLTEAFF.

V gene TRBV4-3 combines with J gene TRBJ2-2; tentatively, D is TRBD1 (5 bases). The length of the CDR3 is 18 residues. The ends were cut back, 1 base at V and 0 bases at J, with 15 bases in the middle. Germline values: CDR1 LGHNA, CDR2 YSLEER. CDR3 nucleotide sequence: TGCGCCAGCAGCCAAGCTATATCTTCAGGGACGAACACCGGGGAGCTGTTTTTT. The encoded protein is CASSQAISSGTNTGELFF.

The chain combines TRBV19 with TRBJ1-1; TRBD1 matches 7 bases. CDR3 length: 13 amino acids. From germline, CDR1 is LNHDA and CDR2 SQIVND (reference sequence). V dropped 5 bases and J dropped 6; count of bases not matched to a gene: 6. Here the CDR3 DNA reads TGTGCCAGTAGTGCCGACAGGGTGGCTGAAGCTTTCTTT. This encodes CASSADRVAEAFF.

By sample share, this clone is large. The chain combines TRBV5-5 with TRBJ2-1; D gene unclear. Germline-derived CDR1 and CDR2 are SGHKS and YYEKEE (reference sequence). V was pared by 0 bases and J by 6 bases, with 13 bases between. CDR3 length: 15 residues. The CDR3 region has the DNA TGTGCCAGCAGCTTGGCGCCATCGGTGGCCAATGAGCAGTTCTTC. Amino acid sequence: CASSLAPSVANEQFF. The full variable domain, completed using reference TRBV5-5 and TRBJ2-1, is DAGVTQSPTHLIKTRGQQVTLRCSPISGHKSVSWYQQVLGQGPQFIFQYYEKEERGRGNFPDRFSARQFPNYSSELNVNALLLGDSALYLCASSLAPSVANEQFFGPGTRLTVL.

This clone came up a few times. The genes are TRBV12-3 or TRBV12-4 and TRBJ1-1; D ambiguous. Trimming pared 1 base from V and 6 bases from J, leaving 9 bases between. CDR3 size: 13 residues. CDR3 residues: CASSLGLSAEAFF. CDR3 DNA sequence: TGTGCCAGCAGTTTAGGGCTGAGCGCTGAAGCTTTCTTT.